This T cell receptor beta chain was sequenced in a study of T cells in Graves' hyperthyroidism and ophthalmopathy. Looking at the study overall: Sampling of peripheral blood happened at initial diagnosis, prior to any treatment.

This clonotype was counted ten times or more. V trimming: 2 bases; J trimming: 5 bases; junction bases outside the gene matches: 5. This CDR3 is built from 14 residues. Germline CDR1 and CDR2: GTSNPN and SVGIG (reference sequence). Diagnosing involved the use of clinical symptoms, serum thyroxine and TRAb, thyroid ultrasound and orbital computed tomography. Authors of the study amplified TCR beta CDR3 regions from RNA transcripts. RT-PCR in the first round (using the HTBI primer set) targeted the TCR CDR3. TCRdb re-derived calls from the multiplex PCR reads in MiXCR, one entry per CDR3 protein. The sample holds approximately 410,000 distinct CDR3 sequences, 12% to 15% seen once.

The sequenced material came from blood. The origin of this receptor is a woman aged 18-30 years with Graves' hyperthyroidism. The chain employs TRBV30 and TRBJ1-4; 7 nucleotides agree with TRBD1. The CDR3 coding sequence is TGTGCCTGGAGTCGGACAGGTGAAAATGAAAAACTGTTTTTT. Translating it yields CAWSRTGENEKLFF.